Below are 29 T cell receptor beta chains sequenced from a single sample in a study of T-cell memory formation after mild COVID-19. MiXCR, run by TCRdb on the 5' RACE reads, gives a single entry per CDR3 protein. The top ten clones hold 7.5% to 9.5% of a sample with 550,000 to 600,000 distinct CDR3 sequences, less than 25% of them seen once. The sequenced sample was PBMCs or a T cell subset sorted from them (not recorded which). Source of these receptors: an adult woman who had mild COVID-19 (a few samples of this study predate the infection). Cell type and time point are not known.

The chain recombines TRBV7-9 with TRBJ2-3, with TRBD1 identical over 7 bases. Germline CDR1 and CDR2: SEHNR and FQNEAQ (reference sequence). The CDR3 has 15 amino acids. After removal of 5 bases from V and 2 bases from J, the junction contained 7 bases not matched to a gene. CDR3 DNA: TGTGCCAGCAGCGCTCCAGGGGGACCCACAGATACGCAGTATTTT. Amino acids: CASSAPGGPTDTQYF.

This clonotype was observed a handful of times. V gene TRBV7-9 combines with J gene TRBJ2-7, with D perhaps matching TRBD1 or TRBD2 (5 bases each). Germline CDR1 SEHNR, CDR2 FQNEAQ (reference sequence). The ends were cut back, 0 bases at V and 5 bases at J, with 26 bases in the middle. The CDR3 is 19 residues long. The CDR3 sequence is CASSLAVVKPLLPGHEQYF. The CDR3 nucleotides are TGTGCCAGCAGCTTAGCGGTGGTCAAGCCTCTACTTCCGGGGCACGAGCAGTACTTC.

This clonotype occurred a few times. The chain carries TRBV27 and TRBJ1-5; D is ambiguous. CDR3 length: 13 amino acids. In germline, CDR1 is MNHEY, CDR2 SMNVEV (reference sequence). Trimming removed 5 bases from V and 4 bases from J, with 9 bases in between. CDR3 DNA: TGTGCCAGCAGTCCAGTAGGGAATCAGCCCCAGCATTTT. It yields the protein CASSPVGNQPQHF.

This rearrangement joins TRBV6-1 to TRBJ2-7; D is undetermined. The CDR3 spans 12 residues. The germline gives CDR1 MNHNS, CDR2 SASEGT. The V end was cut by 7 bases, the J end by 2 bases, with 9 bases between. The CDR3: CASTGGTYEQYF. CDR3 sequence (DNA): TGTGCCAGCACTGGTGGGACCTACGAGCAGTACTTC.

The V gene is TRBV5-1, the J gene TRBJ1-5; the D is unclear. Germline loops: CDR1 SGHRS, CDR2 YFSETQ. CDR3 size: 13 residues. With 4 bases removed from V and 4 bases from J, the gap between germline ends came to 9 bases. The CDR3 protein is CASSIGPNQPQHF. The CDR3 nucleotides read TGCGCCAGCAGCATTGGACCGAATCAGCCCCAGCATTTT. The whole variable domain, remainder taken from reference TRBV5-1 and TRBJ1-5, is KAGVTQTPRYLIKTRGQQVTLSCSPISGHRSVSWYQQTPGQGLQFLFEYFSETQRNKGNFPGRFSGRQFSNSRSEMNVSTLELGDSALYLCASSIGPNQPQHFGDGTRLSIL.

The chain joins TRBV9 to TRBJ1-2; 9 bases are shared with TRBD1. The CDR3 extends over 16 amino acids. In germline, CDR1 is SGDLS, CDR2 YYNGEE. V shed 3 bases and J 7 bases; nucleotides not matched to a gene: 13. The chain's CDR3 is CASSGHRDRAVGGYTF. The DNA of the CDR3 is TGTGCCAGCAGCGGCCACCGGGACAGGGCTGTAGGTGGCTACACCTTC.

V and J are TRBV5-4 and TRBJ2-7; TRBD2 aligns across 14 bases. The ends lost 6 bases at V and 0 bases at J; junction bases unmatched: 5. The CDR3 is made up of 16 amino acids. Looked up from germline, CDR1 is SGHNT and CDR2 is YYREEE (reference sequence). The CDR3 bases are TGTGCCAGCACCGGGACTAGCGGGAGAGGCTCCTACGAGCAGTACTTC. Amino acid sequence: CASTGTSGRGSYEQYF. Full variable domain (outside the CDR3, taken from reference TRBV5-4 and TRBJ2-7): ETGVTQSPTHLIKTRGQQVTLRCSSQSGHNTVSWYQQALGQGPQFIFQYYREEENGRGNFPPRFSGLQFPNYSSELNVNALELDDSALYLCASTGTSGRGSYEQYFGPGTRLTVT.

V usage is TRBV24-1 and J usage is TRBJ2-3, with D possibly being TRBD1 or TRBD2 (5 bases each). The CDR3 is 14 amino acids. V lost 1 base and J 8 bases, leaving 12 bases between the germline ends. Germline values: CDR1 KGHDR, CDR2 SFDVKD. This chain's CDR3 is CATSDFSGGGTQYF. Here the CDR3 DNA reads TGTGCCACCAGTGATTTTTCGGGTGGGGGTACGCAGTATTTT.

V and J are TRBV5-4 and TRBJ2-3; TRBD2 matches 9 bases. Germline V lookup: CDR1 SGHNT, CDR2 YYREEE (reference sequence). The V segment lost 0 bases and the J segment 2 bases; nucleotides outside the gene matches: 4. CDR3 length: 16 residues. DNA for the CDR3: TGTGCCAGCAGCTTGGTTGCGGGGGGGCCCACAGATACGCAGTATTTT. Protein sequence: CASSLVAGGPTDTQYF.

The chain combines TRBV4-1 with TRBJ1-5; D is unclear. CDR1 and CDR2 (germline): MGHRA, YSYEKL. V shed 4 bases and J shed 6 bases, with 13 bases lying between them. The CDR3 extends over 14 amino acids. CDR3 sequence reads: CASSLGLAGQPQHF. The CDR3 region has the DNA TGCGCCAGCAGCCTCGGCTTAGCGGGTCAGCCCCAGCATTTT.

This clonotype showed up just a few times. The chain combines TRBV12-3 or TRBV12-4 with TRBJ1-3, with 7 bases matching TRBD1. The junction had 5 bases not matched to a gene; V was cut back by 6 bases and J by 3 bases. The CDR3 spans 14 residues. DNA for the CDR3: TGTGCCAGCAGGGTCGACAGGGTTGGAAACACCATATATTTT. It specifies CASRVDRVGNTIYF.

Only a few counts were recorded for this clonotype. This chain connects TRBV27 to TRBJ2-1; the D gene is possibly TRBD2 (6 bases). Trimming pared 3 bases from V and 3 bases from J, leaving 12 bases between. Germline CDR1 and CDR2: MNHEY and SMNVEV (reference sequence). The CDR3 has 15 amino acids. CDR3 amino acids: CASSFGGTYYNEQFF. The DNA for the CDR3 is TGTGCCAGCAGTTTCGGGGGTACCTACTACAATGAGCAGTTCTTC.

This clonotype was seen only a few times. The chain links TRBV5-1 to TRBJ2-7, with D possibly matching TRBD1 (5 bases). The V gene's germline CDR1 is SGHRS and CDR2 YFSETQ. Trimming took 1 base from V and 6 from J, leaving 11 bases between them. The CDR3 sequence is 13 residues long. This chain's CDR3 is CASSLWQGGEQYF. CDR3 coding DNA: TGCGCCAGCAGCTTGTGGCAGGGTGGCGAGCAGTACTTC.

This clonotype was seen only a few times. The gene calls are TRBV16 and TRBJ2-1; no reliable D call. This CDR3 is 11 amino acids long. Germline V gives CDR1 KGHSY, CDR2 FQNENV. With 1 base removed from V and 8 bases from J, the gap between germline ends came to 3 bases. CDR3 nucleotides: TGTGCCAGCAGCCAATATGATGAGCAGTTCTTC. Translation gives CASSQYDEQFF.

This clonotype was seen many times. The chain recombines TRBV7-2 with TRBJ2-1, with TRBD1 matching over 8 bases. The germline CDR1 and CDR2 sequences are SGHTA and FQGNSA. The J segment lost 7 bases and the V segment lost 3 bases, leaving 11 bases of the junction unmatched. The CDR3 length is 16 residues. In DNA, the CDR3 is TGTGCCAGCAGCTTGGTATGGACAGGGAGGTTAAATGAGCAGTTCTTC. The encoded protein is CASSLVWTGRLNEQFF.

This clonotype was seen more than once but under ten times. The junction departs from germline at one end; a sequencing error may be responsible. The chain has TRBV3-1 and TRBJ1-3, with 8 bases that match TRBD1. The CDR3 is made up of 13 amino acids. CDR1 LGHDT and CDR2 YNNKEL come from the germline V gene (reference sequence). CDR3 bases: TGTGCCAGCAGCCTAAGTCCGGGACAGGCCGTTCTCTTT. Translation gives CASSLSPGQAVLF. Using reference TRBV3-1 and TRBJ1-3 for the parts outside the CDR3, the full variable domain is DTAVSQTPKYLVTQMGNDKSIKCEQNLGHDTMYWYKQDSKKFLKIMFSYNNKELIINETVPNRFSPKSPDKAHLNLHINSLELGDSAVYFCASSLSPGQAVLFGEGSWLTVV.

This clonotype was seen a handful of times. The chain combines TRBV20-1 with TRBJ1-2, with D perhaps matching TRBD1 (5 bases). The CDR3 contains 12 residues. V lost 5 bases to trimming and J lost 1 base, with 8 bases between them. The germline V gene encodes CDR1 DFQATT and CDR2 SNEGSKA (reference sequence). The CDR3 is CSASQDNYGYTF. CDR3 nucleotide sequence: TGCAGTGCTTCACAGGATAACTATGGCTACACCTTC.

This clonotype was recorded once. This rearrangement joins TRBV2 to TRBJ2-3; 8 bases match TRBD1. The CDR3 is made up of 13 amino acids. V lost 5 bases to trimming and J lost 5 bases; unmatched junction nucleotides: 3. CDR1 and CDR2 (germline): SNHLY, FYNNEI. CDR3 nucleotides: TGTGCCAGCAGTATGGACAGGGAAGATACGCAGTATTTT. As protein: CASSMDREDTQYF.

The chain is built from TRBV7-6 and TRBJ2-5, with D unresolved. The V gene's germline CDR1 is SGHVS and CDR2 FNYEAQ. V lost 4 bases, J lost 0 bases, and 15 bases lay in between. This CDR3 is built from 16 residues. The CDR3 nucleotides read TGTGCCAGCAGCTCAGCCGGGCCCGTATACCAAGAGACCCAGTACTTC. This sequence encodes CASSSAGPVYQETQYF.

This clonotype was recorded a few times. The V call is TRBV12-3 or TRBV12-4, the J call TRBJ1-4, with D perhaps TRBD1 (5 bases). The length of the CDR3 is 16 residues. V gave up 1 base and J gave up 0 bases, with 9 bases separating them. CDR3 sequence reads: CASSLVGEATNEKLFF. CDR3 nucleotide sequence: TGTGCCAGCAGTTTAGTAGGGGAGGCAACTAATGAAAAACTGTTTTTT.

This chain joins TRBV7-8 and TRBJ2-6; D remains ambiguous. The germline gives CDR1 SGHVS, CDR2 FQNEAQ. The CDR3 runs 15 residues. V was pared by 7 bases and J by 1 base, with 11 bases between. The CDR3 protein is CASTPQLSGANVLTF. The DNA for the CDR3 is TGTGCCAGCACCCCTCAGCTTTCTGGGGCCAACGTCCTGACTTTC.

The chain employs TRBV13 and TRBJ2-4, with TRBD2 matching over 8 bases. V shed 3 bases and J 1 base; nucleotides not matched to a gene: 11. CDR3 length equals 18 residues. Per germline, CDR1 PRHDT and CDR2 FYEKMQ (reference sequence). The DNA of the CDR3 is TGTGCCAGCAGCTTCATTCAGTCGGGAGGGACTGCCAAAAACATTCAGTACTTC. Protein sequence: CASSFIQSGGTAKNIQYF.

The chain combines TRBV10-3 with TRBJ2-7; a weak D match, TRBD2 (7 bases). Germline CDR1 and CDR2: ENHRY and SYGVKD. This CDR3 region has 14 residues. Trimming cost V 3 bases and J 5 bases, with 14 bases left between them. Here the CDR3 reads CAISDRGARDEQYF. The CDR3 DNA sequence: TGTGCCATCAGTGACCGGGGGGCCCGGGACGAGCAGTACTTC.

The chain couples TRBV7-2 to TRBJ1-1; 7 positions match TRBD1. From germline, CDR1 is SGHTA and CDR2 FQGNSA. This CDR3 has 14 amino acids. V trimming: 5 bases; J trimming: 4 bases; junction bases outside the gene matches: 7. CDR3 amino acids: CASSRRRDSTEAFF. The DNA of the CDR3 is TGTGCCAGCAGCCGAAGACGGGACAGCACTGAAGCTTTCTTT.

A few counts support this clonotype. CDR3 loop: CASSSRERGVNTDTQYF. The CDR3 nucleotides are TGCGCCAGCAGCTCTCGGGAGCGGGGGGTAAACACAGATACGCAGTATTTT. The J gene is TRBJ2-3, the V gene TRBV5-1; TRBD2 agrees at 9 bases. The CDR3 sequence is 17 residues long. Trimming took 3 bases from V and 2 from J; bases not matched to a gene: 10. The germline CDR1 and CDR2 sequences are SGHRS and YFSETQ. Drawing the rest from reference TRBV5-1 and TRBJ2-3, the complete variable domain is KAGVTQTPRYLIKTRGQQVTLSCSPISGHRSVSWYQQTPGQGLQFLFEYFSETQRNKGNFPGRFSGRQFSNSRSEMNVSTLELGDSALYLCASSSRERGVNTDTQYFGPGTRLTVL.

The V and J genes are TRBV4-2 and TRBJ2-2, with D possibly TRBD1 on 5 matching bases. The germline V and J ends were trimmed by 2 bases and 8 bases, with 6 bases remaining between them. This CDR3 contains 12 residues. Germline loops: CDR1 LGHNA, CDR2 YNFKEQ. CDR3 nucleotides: TGTGCCAGCAGCCAAAGGGGAGGGGAGCTGTTTTTT. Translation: CASSQRGGELFF.

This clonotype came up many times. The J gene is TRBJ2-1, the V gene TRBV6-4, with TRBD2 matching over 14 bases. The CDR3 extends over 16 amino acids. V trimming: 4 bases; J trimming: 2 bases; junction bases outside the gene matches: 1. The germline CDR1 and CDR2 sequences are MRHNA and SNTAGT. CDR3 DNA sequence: TGTGCCAGCAGTGTGGGACTAGCGGGGGCCTACAATGAGCAGTTCTTC. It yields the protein CASSVGLAGAYNEQFF.

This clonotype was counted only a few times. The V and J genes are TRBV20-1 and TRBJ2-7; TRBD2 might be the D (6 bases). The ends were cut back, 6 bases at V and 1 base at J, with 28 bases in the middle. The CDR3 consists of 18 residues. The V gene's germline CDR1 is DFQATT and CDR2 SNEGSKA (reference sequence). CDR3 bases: TGCAGTGCCAGCCCGAGAGCGGGCGGAACAAGGCGGTCCTACGAGCAGTACTTC. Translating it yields CSASPRAGGTRRSYEQYF.

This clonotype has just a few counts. The CDR3, as DNA: TGTGCCAGCAGCTTAGTCGGGTCTAGCGGGATTGGTAGGTTCGGTGAGCAGTTCTTC. It encodes CASSLVGSSGIGRFGEQFF. The V and J genes are TRBV7-9 and TRBJ2-1, with 9 bases lining up with TRBD2. This CDR3 has 19 amino acids. CDR1 and CDR2 from the germline V gene are SEHNR and FQNEAQ (reference sequence). V shed 1 base and J 9 bases; nucleotides not matched to a gene: 19.